This is a list of T cell receptor beta chains from one sample in a study of vaccination effects on CD4 cells after COVID-19. No antigens are known for them. Produced via immunoSEQ multiplex PCR; TCRdb's table is partial and in-frame only. The data contain about 63,000 clones, 60% to 80% of them singletons. The material was CD4+ T cells from PBMCs cultured with HCoV-OC43 spike peptides, obtained before COVID-19 vaccination. The receptors here all came from a human donor who received a COVID-19 vaccine. Both conserved end residues are part of each CDR3. A D gene is named only where the DNA matches it firmly. Clone size is not always given. Where it is, it says once, few, many or a class for expanded clones.

cdr3_aa	cdr3_nt	j_call	d_call	v_call	clone_size
CASSEGQGNTEAFF	TGTGCCAGCTCAGAGGGACAGGGAAACACTGAAGCTTTCTTT	TRBJ1-1	TRBD1	TRBV18	-
CASSVDEGASETQYF	TGTGCCAGCAGCGTAGACGAGGGGGCCTCAGAGACCCAGTACTTC	TRBJ2-5	TRBD1	TRBV9	-
CASSLLGTGGRNTEAFF	TGTGCCAGCAGTTTATTAGGGACAGGGGGCAGGAACACTGAAGCTTTCTTT	TRBJ1-1	TRBD1	TRBV28	-
CASSLMGDAQETQYF	TGTGCCAGCAGCTTAATGGGGGACGCTCAAGAGACCCAGTACTTC	TRBJ2-5	-	TRBV7-3	once
CASSLYTGDYQPQHF	TGTGCCAGCAGCTTATATACGGGGGATTATCAGCCCCAGCATTTT	TRBJ1-5	-	TRBV7-8	-
CASSQHQSSGNTIYF	TGTGCCAGCAGCCAACACCAGAGCTCTGGAAACACCATATATTTT	TRBJ1-3	-	TRBV3-1/TRBV3-2	-
CASSQKVTGDTEAFF	TGCGCCAGCAGCCAAAAAGTCACAGGGGACACTGAAGCTTTCTTT	TRBJ1-1	TRBD1	TRBV4-3	-
CASSRESNQPQHF	TGTGCCAGCAGCCGGGAGAGCAATCAGCCCCAGCATTTT	TRBJ1-5	-	TRBV5-8	-
CASSDYTDTQYF	TGTGCCAGCAGTGATTACACAGATACGCAGTATTTT	TRBJ2-3	-	TRBV6-1	-
CASSEQGPNTEAFF	TGTGCCAGCAGTGAGCAGGGACCGAACACTGAAGCTTTCTTT	TRBJ1-1	-	TRBV25-1	-
CATSFDRDRQETQYF	TGTGCCACCAGCTTCGACAGGGATAGACAAGAGACCCAGTACTTC	TRBJ2-5	TRBD1	TRBV15	-
CASSQRTSGWEETQYF	TGTGCCAGCAGCCAACGGACTAGCGGGTGGGAAGAGACCCAGTACTTC	TRBJ2-5	TRBD2	TRBV3-1/TRBV3-2	-
CASSLVTGATNEKLFF	TGCGCCAGCAGCTTGGTCACAGGAGCAACTAATGAAAAACTGTTTTTT	TRBJ1-4	-	TRBV5-1	-
CASTRRGGETQYF	TGTGCCAGCACCAGGCGGGGTGGGGAGACCCAGTACTTC	TRBJ2-5	-	TRBV5-6	-
CASSLGPGAMYNEQFF	TGTGCCAGCAGCTTAGGGCCAGGGGCCATGTACAATGAGCAGTTCTTC	TRBJ2-1	-	TRBV7-7	-
CASSGGGLYGYTF	TGTGCCAGCAGCGGTGGGGGGCTCTATGGCTACACCTTC	TRBJ1-2	-	TRBV7-2	once
CSVDPRGASNEQFF	TGCAGCGTTGACCCGCGGGGGGCAAGCAATGAGCAGTTCTTC	TRBJ2-1	TRBD2	TRBV29-1	-
CASSLSGGSAGELFF	TGTGCCAGCAGCCTAAGTGGAGGGTCCGCCGGGGAGCTGTTTTTT	TRBJ2-2	-	TRBV11-3	-
CSVVFGTPDTQYF	TGCAGCGTTGTATTCGGCACTCCAGATACGCAGTATTTT	TRBJ2-3	-	TRBV29-1	-
CASSLAGTGETEAFF	TGTGCCAGCAGTCTTGCCGGGACAGGGGAAACTGAAGCTTTCTTT	TRBJ1-1	TRBD1	TRBV28	once
CASSLDSSGGTDTQYF	TGCGCCAGCAGCTTGGATAGTAGCGGGGGAACAGATACGCAGTATTTT	TRBJ2-3	TRBD2	TRBV5-1	-
CAISGSVAATDTQYF	TGTGCCATCAGTGGCTCGGTAGCGGCAACAGATACGCAGTATTTT	TRBJ2-3	-	TRBV10-3	-
CASSLMTSGGEETQYF	TGTGCCAGCAGCCTAATGACTAGCGGGGGAGAGGAGACCCAGTACTTC	TRBJ2-5	TRBD2	TRBV7-8	-
CASSLTGGYNEQFF	TGTGCCAGCAGCTTAACAGGGGGTTACAATGAGCAGTTCTTC	TRBJ2-1	TRBD1	TRBV7-2	-
CASSVGTHTQYF	TGTGCCAGCAGCGTAGGAACCCATACGCAGTATTTT	TRBJ2-3	-	TRBV7-2	-
CASSLTGEGEKLFF	TGTGCCAGCAGCCTCACAGGGGAGGGTGAAAAACTGTTTTTT	TRBJ1-4	TRBD1	TRBV2	-
CASSYSSPGAGNTIYF	TGTGCCAGCAGTTACTCGAGTCCGGGGGCTGGAAACACCATATATTTT	TRBJ1-3	-	TRBV6-5	-
CASSLDAGELFF	TGCGCCAGCAGCTTGGACGCCGGGGAGCTGTTTTTT	TRBJ2-2	-	TRBV5-1	-
CASNGIGASQETQYF	TGTGCCAGCAACGGGATAGGTGCCTCTCAAGAGACCCAGTACTTC	TRBJ2-5	-	TRBV28	-
CASSVPGTGSGNTIYF	TGTGCCAGCAGCGTTCCGGGGACAGGTTCAGGAAACACCATATATTTT	TRBJ1-3	TRBD1	TRBV28	-
CASSYHSAGPQVAQYF	TGTGCCAGCAGCTACCACTCTGCCGGCCCCCAAGTCGCGCAGTATTTT	TRBJ2-3	-	TRBV7-2	-
CASSATGGRIDTQYF	TGTGCCAGCAGTGCGACAGGGGGGAGGATAGATACGCAGTATTTT	TRBJ2-3	TRBD1	TRBV2	-
CASSEMAVGTYNEQFF	TGTGCCAGCAGTGAAATGGCAGTTGGGACCTACAATGAGCAGTTCTTC	TRBJ2-1	-	TRBV6-1	-
CASTLAWENNEQFF	TGTGCCAGCACCCTTGCTTGGGAGAACAATGAGCAGTTCTTC	TRBJ2-1	-	TRBV7-2	-
CASSQTSGGWGTDTQYF	TGTGCCAGCAGTCAGACTAGCGGGGGGTGGGGCACAGATACGCAGTATTTT	TRBJ2-3	TRBD2	TRBV6-6	-
CASSEGQLSNQPQHF	TGTGCCAGCTCAGAGGGACAGTTAAGCAATCAGCCCCAGCATTTT	TRBJ1-5	TRBD1	TRBV18	-
CASSFNRGTSRELFF	TGCGCCAGCAGCTTTAACAGGGGAACGAGCAGGGAGCTGTTTTTT	TRBJ2-2	TRBD1	TRBV5-1	-
CASSLWENTEAFF	TGTGCCAGTAGTTTGTGGGAGAACACTGAAGCTTTCTTT	TRBJ1-1	-	TRBV19	-
CASSTDRYTGELFF	TGTGCCAGCAGCACGGACCGGTACACCGGGGAGCTGTTTTTT	TRBJ2-2	-	TRBV9	-
CAWTRGQGVETQYF	TGTGCCTGGACCCGAGGACAGGGGGTAGAGACCCAGTACTTC	TRBJ2-5	TRBD1	TRBV30	-